This section outlines one T cell receptor beta chain sequence together with its context. This record belongs to a study of technical replicates of blood from several donors. Trimming cost V 4 bases and J 6 bases; bases outside gene matches: 11. Germline V gene sequence: CDR1 ENHRY, CDR2 SYGVKD. The CDR3 totals 16 residues. Method: immunoSEQ multiplex PCR; TCRdb's copy keeps in-frame clones and lacks some. Here the sample spans roughly 60,000 clones, nearly 90% being singletons. The sample comprised PBMCs. V is TRBV10-3 and J is TRBJ2-3; TRBD1 matches 9 bases. This clonotype was obtained from a human donor in good health. Some clones in this sample may be carry-over from other donors' samples. CDR3 in amino acids: CAISGGDRVSGDTQYF. For the CDR3, the DNA is TGTGCCATCAGTGGGGGGGACAGGGTCTCGGGGGATACGCAGTATTTT.